This is a list of T cell receptor beta chains from one sample in a study of early T cells in non-severe SARS-CoV-2 infection. MiXCR, applied by TCRdb to the 5' RACE reads, yields one record per CDR3 protein. Among tens of thousands of distinct CDR3 sequences listed, over 9% were seen once. Sequenced material: whole blood. The receptors were sampled from an adult who was a healthcare worker with PCR-confirmed SARS-CoV-2 infection or an uninfected control (not recorded which). Each CDR3 is given with its conserved first and last residue. The D gene is left open where the match is weak. A clone size is listed for some rows: how often the clone was seen (once, few, many), or a class if it is expanded.

clone_size: NA; j_call: TRBJ2-3; v_call: TRBV20-1; d_call: NA; cdr3_aa: CSALPGTLDADTQYF; cdr3_nt: TGCAGTGCTCTCCCCGGGACCCTAGACGCAGATACGCAGTATTTT
clone_size: few; j_call: TRBJ1-2; v_call: TRBV27; d_call: TRBD1; cdr3_aa: CASSFDRANGYTF; cdr3_nt: TGTGCCAGCAGTTTCGACAGGGCAAATGGCTACACCTTC
clone_size: few; j_call: TRBJ2-3; v_call: TRBV19; d_call: NA; cdr3_aa: CASTPGGQLSDTQYF; cdr3_nt: TGTGCCAGTACCCCCGGGGGACAGCTTTCTGATACGCAGTATTTT
clone_size: few; j_call: TRBJ1-1; v_call: TRBV29-1; d_call: NA; cdr3_aa: CSVEKVRGANTEAFF; cdr3_nt: TGCAGCGTTGAAAAAGTCAGGGGAGCGAACACTGAAGCTTTCTTT
clone_size: NA; j_call: TRBJ2-3; v_call: TRBV6-1; d_call: TRBD2; cdr3_aa: CASSRLAGGADTQYF; cdr3_nt: TGTGCCAGCAGTCGTCTAGCGGGGGGCGCAGATACGCAGTATTTT
clone_size: few; j_call: TRBJ2-5; v_call: TRBV9; d_call: NA; cdr3_aa: CASSDSRRETQYF; cdr3_nt: TGTGCCAGCAGCGATAGTAGAAGAGAGACCCAGTACTTC
clone_size: many; j_call: TRBJ2-7; v_call: TRBV9; d_call: NA; cdr3_aa: CASSVGPQASYEQYF; cdr3_nt: TGTGCCAGCAGCGTAGGACCCCAGGCATCCTACGAGCAGTACTTC
clone_size: few; j_call: TRBJ2-1; v_call: TRBV4-3; d_call: TRBD2; cdr3_aa: CASSQERGGYNEQFF; cdr3_nt: TGCGCCAGCAGCCAAGAGCGGGGGGGCTACAATGAGCAGTTCTTC
clone_size: many; j_call: TRBJ1-5; v_call: TRBV12-3/TRBV12-4; d_call: NA; cdr3_aa: CASSFADNQPQHF; cdr3_nt: TGTGCCAGCAGTTTTGCTGATAATCAGCCCCAGCATTTT
clone_size: many; j_call: TRBJ1-1; v_call: TRBV7-8; d_call: NA; cdr3_aa: CASSLPGQVNTEAFF; cdr3_nt: TGTGCCAGCAGCTTACCGGGACAAGTGAACACTGAAGCTTTCTTT
clone_size: few; j_call: TRBJ2-3; v_call: TRBV6-5; d_call: TRBD1; cdr3_aa: CASSYDGQGDTQYF; cdr3_nt: TGTGCCAGCAGTTACGATGGACAGGGAGATACGCAGTATTTT
clone_size: many; j_call: TRBJ1-6; v_call: TRBV3-1; d_call: TRBD1; cdr3_aa: CASSFPRPGGNSPLHF; cdr3_nt: TGTGCCAGCAGCTTCCCCCGCCCAGGGGGCAATTCACCCCTCCACTTT
clone_size: many; j_call: TRBJ2-3; v_call: TRBV29-1; d_call: NA; cdr3_aa: CSVQTTDTQYF; cdr3_nt: TGCAGCGTCCAGACGACGGATACGCAGTATTTT
clone_size: few; j_call: TRBJ2-5; v_call: TRBV6-2/TRBV6-3; d_call: TRBD1; cdr3_aa: CASSPRKTGPETQYF; cdr3_nt: TGTGCCAGCAGCCCTCGAAAGACAGGGCCTGAGACCCAGTACTTC
clone_size: many; j_call: TRBJ2-5; v_call: TRBV7-9; d_call: NA; cdr3_aa: CASSLDNQETQYF; cdr3_nt: TGTGCCAGCAGCTTAGATAACCAAGAGACCCAGTACTTC
clone_size: NA; j_call: TRBJ2-7; v_call: TRBV5-6; d_call: TRBD1; cdr3_aa: CASRSLDRVDEQYF; cdr3_nt: TGTGCCAGCCGGTCGCTAGACAGGGTCGACGAGCAGTACTTC
clone_size: NA; j_call: TRBJ1-1; v_call: TRBV4-3; d_call: NA; cdr3_aa: CASSQSRGGTEAFF; cdr3_nt: TGCGCCAGCAGCCAAAGCCGGGGAGGGACTGAAGCTTTCTTT
clone_size: many; j_call: TRBJ2-5; v_call: TRBV10-3; d_call: TRBD2; cdr3_aa: CAISESGGALETQYF; cdr3_nt: TGTGCCATCAGTGAGAGCGGGGGGGCCCTAGAGACCCAGTACTTC
clone_size: many; j_call: TRBJ2-3; v_call: TRBV12-3/TRBV12-4; d_call: TRBD2; cdr3_aa: CASSLSPASGITDTQYF; cdr3_nt: TGTGCCAGCAGTTTAAGTCCCGCTAGCGGTATCACAGATACGCAGTATTTT
clone_size: many; j_call: TRBJ1-2; v_call: TRBV29-1; d_call: NA; cdr3_aa: CSASPQSGYGYTF; cdr3_nt: TGCAGCGCATCCCCACAAAGCGGCTATGGCTACACCTTC